This record covers a single T cell receptor beta chain. Its antigen is undetermined. The data derive from a study of cytomegalovirus exposure and HLA in healthy donors. Points from the study as a whole: The study dropped some indistinguishable V segments, TRBV6-2 and TRBV6-3 among them.

With V trimmed by 7 bases and J by 8 bases, 5 bases remained unmatched. CDR3 size: 13 residues. The V gene's germline CDR1 is MNHNY and CDR2 SVGAGI (reference sequence). PCR primers comprised 60 Vbeta and 13 Jbeta primers. Repertoires were generated with immunoSEQ multiplex PCR, while TCRdb's copy carries only in-frame clones and drops some. The data show approximately 160,000 clones, 82% seen once. The receptor was isolated from a male donor in good health and CMV-seronegative. The sequenced sample was PBMCs. The chain uses TRBV6-6 and TRBJ1-3, with TRBD1 matching 10 bases. In DNA form, the CDR3 reads TGTGCCAGCATTATGGACAGGGGGGACACCATATATTTT. Translating it yields CASIMDRGDTIYF.